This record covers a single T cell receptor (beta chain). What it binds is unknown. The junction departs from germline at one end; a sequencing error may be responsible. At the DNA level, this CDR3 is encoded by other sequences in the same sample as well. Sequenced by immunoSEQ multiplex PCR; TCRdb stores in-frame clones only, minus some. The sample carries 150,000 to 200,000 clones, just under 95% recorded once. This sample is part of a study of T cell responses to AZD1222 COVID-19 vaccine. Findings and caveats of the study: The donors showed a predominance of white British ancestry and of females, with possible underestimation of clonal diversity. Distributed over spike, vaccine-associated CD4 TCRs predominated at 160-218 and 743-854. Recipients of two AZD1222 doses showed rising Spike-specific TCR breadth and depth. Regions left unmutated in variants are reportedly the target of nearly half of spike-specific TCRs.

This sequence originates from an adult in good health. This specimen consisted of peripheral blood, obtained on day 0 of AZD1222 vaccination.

Written as DNA, the CDR3 is TGTGCCAGCAGCTTCATGGGGGACACTGGGGAGCTGTTTTTT. Encoded protein: CASSFMGDTGELFF. The rearrangement uses TRBV11-2 and TRBJ2-2, with a weak D call TRBD1 (6 bases). Germline CDR1 reads SGHAT; CDR2 reads FQNNGV. CDR3 length equals 14 residues.